Reported below is one T cell receptor (beta chain). The data are from a study of blood T cell repertoires in COVID-19. At the level of the study: Acute and convalescent COVID-19 specimens originated in the United States, Italy and Spain. The cDNA or gDNA used as material had been derived from T cells, B-cell-depleted T cells, or PBMCs.

Germline V lookup: CDR1 LNHDA, CDR2 SQIVND (reference sequence). The V end lost 3 bases, the J end lost 4 bases, and 11 bases lay between the germline ends. This CDR3 contains 14 residues. Per the study methods: Using reference gene primer amplification, nucleated cell counts were estimated. Some clones are missing from TCRdb's copy, which holds only in-frame ones; the method was immunoSEQ multiplex PCR. The D gene and trimming were derived from the DNA, and the V and J assignments and clone size from that table. The sample carries some 100,000 clones, 90% recorded once. The chain couples TRBV19 to TRBJ2-3, with D uncertain. The clonotype comes from a man in his fifties with acute or convalescent COVID-19. The sequenced sample consisted of peripheral blood. The CDR3 sequence: CASSIVRSADTQYF. CDR3 sequence (DNA): TGTGCCAGTAGTATCGTCCGGAGTGCAGATACGCAGTATTTT.